This T cell receptor beta chain derives from a study of cytotoxic CD8 clonotypes in ibrutinib-treated CLL. The wider study: Patients: 11 to 12 relapsed/refractory, roughly 14 treatment-naive, roughly 17 IGHV unmutated.

V dropped 0 bases and J dropped 7 bases, with 10 bases sitting between them. CDR1 and CDR2 from the germline V gene are LGHNA and YNFKEQ. The CDR3 has 14 residues. Profiling relied on immunoSEQ multiplex PCR, and the TCRdb table lists in-frame clones only, not all of them. The sample has about 58,000 clones; about three quarters are singletons. Frozen PBMC stocks contributed 2 to 2.5 micrograms of genomic DNA to the TCR beta libraries. The rearrangement uses TRBV4-2 and TRBJ2-1, with a tentative D call TRBD2 (5 bases). The clonotype originates from a human donor with chronic lymphocytic leukemia. The sample consisted of PBMCs, taken after 12 months of ibrutinib treatment. The CDR3 sequence is CASSQDGSRNEQFF. The CDR3 DNA is TGTGCCAGCAGCCAAGATGGGAGTCGGAATGAGCAGTTCTTC.